This TCR beta chain was retrieved from a study of post-analysis software for immune sequencing data. About the research overall: In terms of disease course, relapsing-remitting, secondary progressive and progressive-relapsing multiple sclerosis were included.

TCR beta libraries were prepared from cDNA with unique molecular identifiers. One entry per CDR3 protein, called by TCRdb with MiXCR from the PCR reads. Of roughly 870,000 distinct CDR3 sequences in the sample, about 57% were seen once. With regard to this clonotype: Its antigen is unknown.

The CDR3 loop spans 13 amino acids. Germline lookup yields CDR1 SQVTM and CDR2 ANQGSEA. Study-level findings and limits: In patients, five or six TRBV segments were more frequent than in controls, with TRBV5-6, TRBV5-1 and TRBV20-1 among them.

The sequencing sample was made of blood. The sequence was collected from a girl under 18 with multiple sclerosis. The chain joins TRBV29-1 to TRBJ2-3; the match to TRBD2 covers 8 bases. CDR3 residues: CSAGGRGTDTQYF. The CDR3 coding sequence is TGCAGTGCGGGAGGACGGGGCACAGATACGCAGTATTTT.